These T cell receptor beta chains were read from a single sample in a study of human T cells and chemical hapten exposure. MiXCR, applied by TCRdb to the RACE reads, yields one record per CDR3 protein. The sample has some 91,000 distinct CDR3 sequences; 9.5% to 15% are singletons. The specimen was whole blood, collected in connection with sensitization to the hapten diphenylcyclopropenone (DPC). These receptors came from a woman aged 40 to 50 with alopecia areata. Some clones in this sample may be carry-over from other donors' samples. CDR3s leave out the opening cysteine and the closing phenylalanine or tryptophan.

V gene | CDR3 protein
TRBV20-1 | SARDSDSGRTDTQY
TRBV28 | ASSDGRIAYEQY
TRBV12-3/TRBV12-4 | ASSKNSLMNTEAF
TRBV7-9 | ASSLGRQDLTYEQY
TRBV27 | ASSPPGGDTQY
TRBV7-9 | ASSLSQGTLDEQY
TRBV28 | ASSGVGFRTDTQY
TRBV3-1 | ASSQDAGAAAYEQY
TRBV4-3 | ASSQDRTHLKKLF
TRBV14 | ASSHGQLTRFTDTQY
TRBV29-1 | SVDGRPQYNEQF
TRBV6-2/TRBV6-3 | ASSRQAGANVLT
TRBV12-2 | ASRLPRALKDPAKNIQY
TRBV7-6 | ASSLGASGYSYEQY
TRBV6-5 | ASSSLRLAGGLGTQY
TRBV18 | ASSVGNSPAMTYEQY
TRBV6-2/TRBV6-3 | ASSYLGASGNSDTQY
TRBV9 | ASSAWLTNTEAF
TRBV28 | ASSPPPHYEQY
TRBV6-6 | ASSQGHLTGTGNTIY
TRBV7-2 | ASSPNGPFPEAF
TRBV2 | ASSVRDRVNTEAF
TRBV18 | ASSTRNQVYTEAF
TRBV7-2 | ASSIGLAGTGELF
TRBV5-8 | ASSIGQAGGEQF
TRBV20-1 | SARDREHQPQH
TRBV7-2 | ASSTQAVLPTDTQY
TRBV6-2/TRBV6-3 | ASSYSGRETQY
TRBV28 | ASGGGGYGEQY
TRBV5-1 | ASSLDGRNNEQF
TRBV28 | ASSSGLAGGNEQY
TRBV6-5 | ASRRTSGRGDTQY
TRBV20-1 | SASRAGGDIQY
TRBV11-1 | ASSLGLAGFYEQY
TRBV25-1 | ASSDRGFGNTIY
TRBV7-2 | ASSSVHGTDTQY
TRBV28 | ASSREGWTDTQY
TRBV6-2/TRBV6-3 | ASSPLAGGNTGELF
TRBV2 | ASSGQGINTVAF
TRBV20-1 | SASPMGRGETQY
TRBV5-6 | ASSLTVRDEKLF
TRBV4-1 | ASSQSTRGETQY
TRBV4-1 | ASSQVSDPTRNEQF
TRBV5-6 | ASRSLLGYGYT
TRBV5-5 | ASARQGAYEQY
TRBV12-3/TRBV12-4 | ASSLADGLQH
TRBV21-1 | ASSKCCFPGQGFNNEQF
TRBV7-8 | ASSAGTGQETQY
TRBV9 | ASRPQGANEQF
TRBV6-2/TRBV6-3 | ASSYSRTGGINEKLF
TRBV7-2 | ASSQLPLLY
TRBV28 | ASSSPSNTGELF
TRBV7-9 | ASSLRDFGVVDEKLF